Listed below are T cell receptor beta chains from one sample, sequenced in a study of blood T cell repertoires in COVID-19. Assay used: immunoSEQ multiplex PCR; TCRdb lists only in-frame clones, some missing. The profile shows 30,000 to 35,000 clones, around nine tenths of them singletons. The sequencing input was peripheral blood. The receptors were gathered from a man aged 65 to 79 with acute or convalescent COVID-19. CDR3s include the opening cysteine and the closing phenylalanine or tryptophan.

cdr3_length | v_call | cdr3_aa
14 | TRBV19 | CASSRREGPGELFF
12 | TRBV10-3 | CAISLLADEQFF
14 | TRBV9 | CASTKDRGYQPQHF
18 | TRBV27 | CASSTSYRRQGKGTEAFF
14 | TRBV7-9 | CASSTGTDDEKLFF
14 | TRBV18 | CATSRGQGTDTQYF
17 | TRBV6-2/TRBV6-3 | CASSPLGGGIRNQPQHF
19 | TRBV7-2 | CASSSRHSSGGPYTDTQYF
15 | TRBV6-2/TRBV6-3 | CASSYAAGASYEQYF
13 | TRBV28 | CASLPTANTEAFF
14 | TRBV16 | CASSQFQASYGYTF
16 | TRBV4-1 | CASSPDSSGSGREQFF
15 | TRBV9 | CASSVGGGAGEKLFF
16 | TRBV9 | CASSASAQAFYNEQFF
14 | TRBV15 | CATLSGGDTDTQYF
14 | TRBV2 | CASSEALGQGGYTF
12 | TRBV30 | CAWSPDWDGYTF
16 | TRBV9 | CASSVGAGAVSYEQYF
15 | TRBV4-3 | CASSRGGGSTDTQYF
14 | TRBV19 | CASSTRGGGETQYF
16 | TRBV30 | CAWSVLLRERTSPLHF
15 | TRBV14 | CASSRSTGVGSPLHF